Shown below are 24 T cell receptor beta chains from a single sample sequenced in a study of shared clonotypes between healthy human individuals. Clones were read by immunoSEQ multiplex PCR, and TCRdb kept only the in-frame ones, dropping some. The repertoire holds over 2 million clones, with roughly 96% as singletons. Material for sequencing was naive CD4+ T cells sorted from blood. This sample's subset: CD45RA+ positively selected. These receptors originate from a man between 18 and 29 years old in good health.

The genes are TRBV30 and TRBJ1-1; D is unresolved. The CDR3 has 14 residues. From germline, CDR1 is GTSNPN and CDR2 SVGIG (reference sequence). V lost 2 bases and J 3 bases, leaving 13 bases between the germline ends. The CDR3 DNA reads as TGTGCCTGGAGTCAGAGGGAGAGGGACACTGAAGCTTTCTTT. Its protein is CAWSQRERDTEAFF.

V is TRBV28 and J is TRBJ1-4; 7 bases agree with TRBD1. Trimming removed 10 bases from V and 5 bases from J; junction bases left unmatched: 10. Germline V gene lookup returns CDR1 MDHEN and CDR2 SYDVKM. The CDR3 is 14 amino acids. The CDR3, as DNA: TGTGCCATCGGAGAACCAGGGGGGAATGAAAAACTGTTTTTT. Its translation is CAIGEPGGNEKLFF. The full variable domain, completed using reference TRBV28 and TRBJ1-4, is DVKVTQSSRYLVKRTGEKVFLECVQDMDHENMFWYRQDPGLGLRLIYFSYDVKMKEKGDIPEGYSVSREKKERFSLILESASTNQTSMYLCAIGEPGGNEKLFFGSGTQLSVL.

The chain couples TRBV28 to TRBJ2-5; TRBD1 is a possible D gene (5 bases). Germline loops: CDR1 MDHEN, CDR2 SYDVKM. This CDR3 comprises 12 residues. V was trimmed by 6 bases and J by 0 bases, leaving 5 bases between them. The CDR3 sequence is CASRTDQETQYF. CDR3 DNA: TGTGCCAGCAGGACAGACCAAGAGACCCAGTACTTC.

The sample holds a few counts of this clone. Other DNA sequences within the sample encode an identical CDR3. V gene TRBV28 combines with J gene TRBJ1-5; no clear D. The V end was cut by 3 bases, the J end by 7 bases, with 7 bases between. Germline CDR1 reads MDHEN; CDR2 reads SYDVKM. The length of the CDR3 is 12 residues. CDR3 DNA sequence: TGTGCCAGCAGTTTGGTGGGGCAGCCCCAGCATTTT. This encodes CASSLVGQPQHF.

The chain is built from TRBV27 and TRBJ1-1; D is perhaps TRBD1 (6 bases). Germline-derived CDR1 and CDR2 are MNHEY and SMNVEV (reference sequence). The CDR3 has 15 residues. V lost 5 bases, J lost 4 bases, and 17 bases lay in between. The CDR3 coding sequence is TGTGCCAGCAGTCGCGGGTGGGGGCGCAGCACTGAAGCTTTCTTT. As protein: CASSRGWGRSTEAFF.

The CDR3: CASVPREGLPYNEQFF. The CDR3 DNA reads as TGTGCCAGCGTCCCCCGGGAGGGCCTTCCCTACAATGAGCAGTTCTTC. This chain uses TRBV7-9 with TRBJ2-1; 8 bases fit TRBD2. CDR1 and CDR2 (germline): SEHNR, FQNEAQ (reference sequence). The CDR3 runs to 16 residues. Trimming took 8 bases from V and 2 from J; bases not matched to a gene: 11. The variable domain in full, with the rest retrieved from reference TRBV7-9 and TRBJ2-1, is DTGVSQNPRHKITKRGQNVTFRCDPISEHNRLYWYRQTLGQGPEFLTYFQNEAQLEKSRLLSDRFSAERPKGSFSTLEIQRTEQGDSAMYLCASVPREGLPYNEQFFGPGTRLTVL.

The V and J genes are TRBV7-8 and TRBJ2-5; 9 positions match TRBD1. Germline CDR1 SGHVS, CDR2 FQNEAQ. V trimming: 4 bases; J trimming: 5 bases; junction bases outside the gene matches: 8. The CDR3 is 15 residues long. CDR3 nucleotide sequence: TGTGCCAGCAGCTCCCCGGACGACAGGGGGGAGACCCAGTACTTC. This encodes CASSSPDDRGETQYF.

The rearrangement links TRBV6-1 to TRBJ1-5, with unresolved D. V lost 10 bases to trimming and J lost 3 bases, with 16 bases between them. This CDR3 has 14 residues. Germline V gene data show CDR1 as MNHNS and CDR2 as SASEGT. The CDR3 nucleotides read TGTGCCACCCAGCAGAGGAACAACAATCAGCCCCAGCATTTT. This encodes CATQQRNNNQPQHF.

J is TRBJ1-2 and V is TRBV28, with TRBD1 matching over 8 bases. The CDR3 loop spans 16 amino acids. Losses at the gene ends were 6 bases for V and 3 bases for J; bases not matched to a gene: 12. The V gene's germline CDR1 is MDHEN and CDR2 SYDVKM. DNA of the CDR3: TGTGCCAGCAGGCAAACTGGACAGGGCCTGGACTATGGCTACACCTTC. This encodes CASRQTGQGLDYGYTF.

CDR3 loop: CAIRGQGETQYF. Written as DNA, the CDR3 is TGTGCCATCAGGGGACAGGGAGAGACCCAGTACTTC. The chain recombines TRBV10-3 with TRBJ2-5; 9 bases align to TRBD1. This CDR3 spans 12 amino acids. The germline V gene has CDR1 ENHRY and CDR2 SYGVKD. The junction had 0 bases not matched to a gene; V was cut back by 6 bases and J by 4 bases.

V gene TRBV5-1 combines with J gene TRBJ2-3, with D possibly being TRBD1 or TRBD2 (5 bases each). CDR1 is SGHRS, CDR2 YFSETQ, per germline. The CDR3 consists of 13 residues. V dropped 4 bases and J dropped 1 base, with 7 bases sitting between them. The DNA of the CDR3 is TGCGCCAGCAGCGGGGACGGCACAGATACGCAGTATTTT. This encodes CASSGDGTDTQYF. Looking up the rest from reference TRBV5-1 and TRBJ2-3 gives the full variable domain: KAGVTQTPRYLIKTRGQQVTLSCSPISGHRSVSWYQQTPGQGLQFLFEYFSETQRNKGNFPGRFSGRQFSNSRSEMNVSTLELGDSALYLCASSGDGTDTQYFGPGTRLTVL.

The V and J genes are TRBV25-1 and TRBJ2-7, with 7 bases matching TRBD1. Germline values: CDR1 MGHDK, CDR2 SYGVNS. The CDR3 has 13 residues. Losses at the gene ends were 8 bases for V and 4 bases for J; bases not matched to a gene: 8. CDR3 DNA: TGTGCCAGCCTGGGGACAGTGTCATACGAGCAGTACTTC. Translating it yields CASLGTVSYEQYF.

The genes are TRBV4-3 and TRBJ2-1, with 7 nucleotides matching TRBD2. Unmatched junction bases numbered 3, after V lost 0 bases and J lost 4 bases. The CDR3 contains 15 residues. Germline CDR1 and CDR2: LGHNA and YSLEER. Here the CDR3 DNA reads TGCGCCAGCAGCCAAGAGACGGGACTATACAATGAGCAGTTCTTC. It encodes CASSQETGLYNEQFF.

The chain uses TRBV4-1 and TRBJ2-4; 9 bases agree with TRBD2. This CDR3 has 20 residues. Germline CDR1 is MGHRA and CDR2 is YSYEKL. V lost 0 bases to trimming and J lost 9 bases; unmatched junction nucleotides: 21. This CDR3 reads CASSQDWGASGARRGSIQYF. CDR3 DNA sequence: TGCGCCAGCAGCCAAGATTGGGGGGCTAGCGGGGCCCGGCGTGGGAGCATTCAGTACTTC.

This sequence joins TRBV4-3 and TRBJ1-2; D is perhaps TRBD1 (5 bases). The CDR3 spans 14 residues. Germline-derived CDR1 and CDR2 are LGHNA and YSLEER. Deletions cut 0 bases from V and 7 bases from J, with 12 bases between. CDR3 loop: CASSQEPGVGGYTF. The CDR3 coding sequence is TGCGCCAGCAGCCAAGAACCGGGGGTTGGTGGCTACACCTTC.

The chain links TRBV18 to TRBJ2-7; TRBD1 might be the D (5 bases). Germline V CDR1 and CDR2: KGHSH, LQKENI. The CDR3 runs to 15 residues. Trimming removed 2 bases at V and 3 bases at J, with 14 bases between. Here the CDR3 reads CASSPSSGSVYEQYF. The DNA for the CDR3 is TGTGCCAGCTCACCAAGTTCAGGGTCGGTCTACGAGCAGTACTTC.

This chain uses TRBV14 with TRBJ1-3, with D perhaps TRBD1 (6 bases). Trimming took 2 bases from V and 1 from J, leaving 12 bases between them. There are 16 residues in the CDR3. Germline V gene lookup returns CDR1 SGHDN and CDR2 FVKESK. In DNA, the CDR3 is TGTGCCAGCAGCCAAAGGGACACGATTTCTGGAAACACCATATATTTT. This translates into CASSQRDTISGNTIYF.

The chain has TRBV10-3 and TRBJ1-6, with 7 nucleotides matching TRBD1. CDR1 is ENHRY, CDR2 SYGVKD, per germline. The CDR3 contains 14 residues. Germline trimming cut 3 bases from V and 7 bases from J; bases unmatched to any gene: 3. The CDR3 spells CAISDWTGNSPLHF. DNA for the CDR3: TGTGCCATCAGTGACTGGACAGGCAATTCACCCCTCCACTTT.

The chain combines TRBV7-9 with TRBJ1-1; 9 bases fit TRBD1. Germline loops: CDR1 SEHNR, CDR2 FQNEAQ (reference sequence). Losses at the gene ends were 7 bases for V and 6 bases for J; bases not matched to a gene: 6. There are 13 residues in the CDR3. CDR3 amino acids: CASTVRDRAEAFF. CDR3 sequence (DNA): TGTGCCAGCACGGTCCGGGACAGGGCTGAAGCTTTCTTT.

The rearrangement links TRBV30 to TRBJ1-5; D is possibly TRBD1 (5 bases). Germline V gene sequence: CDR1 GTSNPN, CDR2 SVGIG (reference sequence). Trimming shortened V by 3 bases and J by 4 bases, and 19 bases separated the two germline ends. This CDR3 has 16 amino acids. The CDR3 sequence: CAWSDFRGLRNQPQHF. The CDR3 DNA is TGTGCCTGGAGCGATTTCCGGGGCCTTCGAAATCAGCCCCAGCATTTT.

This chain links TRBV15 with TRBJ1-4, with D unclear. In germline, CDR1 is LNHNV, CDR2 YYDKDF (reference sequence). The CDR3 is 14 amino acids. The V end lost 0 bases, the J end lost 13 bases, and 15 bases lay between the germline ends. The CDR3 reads CATSRDAVDLGLFF. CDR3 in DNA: TGTGCCACCAGCAGAGATGCAGTTGATCTAGGACTGTTTTTT.

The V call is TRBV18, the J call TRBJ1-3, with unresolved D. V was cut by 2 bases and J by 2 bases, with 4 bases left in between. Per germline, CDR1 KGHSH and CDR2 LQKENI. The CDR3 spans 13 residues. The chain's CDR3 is CASSPVTGNTIYF. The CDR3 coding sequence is TGTGCCAGCTCACCAGTAACTGGAAACACCATATATTTT. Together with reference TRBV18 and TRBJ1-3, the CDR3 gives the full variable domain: NAGVMQNPRHLVRRRGQEARLRCSPMKGHSHVYWYRQLPEEGLKFMVYLQKENIIDESGMPKERFSAEFPKEGPSILRIQQVVRGDSAAYFCASSPVTGNTIYFGEGSWLTVV.

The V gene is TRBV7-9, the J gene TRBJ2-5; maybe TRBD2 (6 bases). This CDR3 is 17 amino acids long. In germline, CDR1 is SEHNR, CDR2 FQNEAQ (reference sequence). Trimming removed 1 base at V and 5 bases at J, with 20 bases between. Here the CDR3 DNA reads TGTGCCAGCAGCTTAGATGCGATGGGACTCACGCGGGAGACCCAGTACTTC. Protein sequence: CASSLDAMGLTRETQYF.

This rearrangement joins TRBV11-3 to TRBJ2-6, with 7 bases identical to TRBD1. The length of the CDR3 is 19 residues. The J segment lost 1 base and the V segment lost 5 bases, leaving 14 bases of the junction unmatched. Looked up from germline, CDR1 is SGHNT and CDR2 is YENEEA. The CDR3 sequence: CASSPRQGALGSGANVLTF. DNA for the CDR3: TGTGCCAGCAGCCCACGACAGGGAGCCCTGGGGTCTGGGGCCAACGTCCTGACTTTC.